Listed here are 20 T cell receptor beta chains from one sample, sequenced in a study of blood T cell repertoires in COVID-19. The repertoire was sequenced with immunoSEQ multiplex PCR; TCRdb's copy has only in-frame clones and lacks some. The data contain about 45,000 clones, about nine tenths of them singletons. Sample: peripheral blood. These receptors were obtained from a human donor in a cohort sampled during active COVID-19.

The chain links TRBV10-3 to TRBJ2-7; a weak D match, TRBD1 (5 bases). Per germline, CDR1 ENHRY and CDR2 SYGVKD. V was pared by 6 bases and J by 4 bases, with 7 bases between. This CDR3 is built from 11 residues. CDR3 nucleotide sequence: TGTGCCATCAGACAGGAGTACGAGCAGTACTTC. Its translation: CAIRQEYEQYF.

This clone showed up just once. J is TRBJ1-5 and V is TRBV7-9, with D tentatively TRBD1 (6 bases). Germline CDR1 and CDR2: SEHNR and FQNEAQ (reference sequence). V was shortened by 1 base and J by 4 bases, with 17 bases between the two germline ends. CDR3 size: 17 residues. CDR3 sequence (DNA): TGTGCCAGCAGCTTAGATGACACTAAGGGGGTTAATCAGCCCCAGCATTTT. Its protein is CASSLDDTKGVNQPQHF.

CDR3 coding DNA: TGCGCCAGCAGCTCGGACAGGGGGACGCAGTATTTT. Its protein is CASSSDRGTQYF. This rearrangement joins TRBV5-1 to TRBJ2-3; 10 bases map to TRBD1. V was pared by 3 bases and J by 9 bases, with 1 base of the junction left unmatched. The CDR3 is 12 amino acids. Looked up from germline, CDR1 is SGHRS and CDR2 is YFSETQ.

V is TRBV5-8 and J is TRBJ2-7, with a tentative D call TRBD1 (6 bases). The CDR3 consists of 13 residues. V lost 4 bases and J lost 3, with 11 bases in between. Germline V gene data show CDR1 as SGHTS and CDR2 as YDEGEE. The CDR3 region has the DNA TGTGCCAGCAGCCGGTGGGACAACTACGAGCAGTACTTC. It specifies CASSRWDNYEQYF.

CDR3 amino acids: CASSLGLNMNTEAFF. In DNA form, the CDR3 reads TGTGCCAGTAGTCTCGGACTTAACATGAACACTGAAGCTTTCTTT. This chain links TRBV19 with TRBJ1-1; no clear D gene. The CDR3 totals 15 residues. CDR1 is LNHDA and CDR2 is SQIVND in the germline V gene (reference sequence). V lost 5 bases and J lost 0, with 13 bases in between. The full variable domain, in which reference TRBV19 and TRBJ1-1 provide the parts outside the CDR3, is DGGITQSPKYLFRKEGQNVTLSCEQNLNHDAMYWYRQDPGQGLRLIYYSQIVNDFQKGDIAEGYSVSREKKESFPLTVTSAQKNPTAFYLCASSLGLNMNTEAFFGQGTRLTVV.

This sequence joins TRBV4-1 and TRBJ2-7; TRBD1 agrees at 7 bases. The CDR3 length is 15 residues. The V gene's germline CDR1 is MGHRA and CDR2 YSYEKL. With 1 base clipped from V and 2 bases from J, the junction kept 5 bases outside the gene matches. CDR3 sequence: CASSQAQGRTYEQYF. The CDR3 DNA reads TGCGCCAGCAGCCAAGCACAGGGGCGCACCTACGAGCAGTACTTC.

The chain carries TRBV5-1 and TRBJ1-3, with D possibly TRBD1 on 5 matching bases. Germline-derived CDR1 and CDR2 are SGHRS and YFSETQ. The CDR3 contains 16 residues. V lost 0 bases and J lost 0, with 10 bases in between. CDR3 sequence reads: CASSLERGNSGNTIYF. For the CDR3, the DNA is TGCGCCAGCAGCTTGGAGCGGGGGAACTCTGGAAACACCATATATTTT.

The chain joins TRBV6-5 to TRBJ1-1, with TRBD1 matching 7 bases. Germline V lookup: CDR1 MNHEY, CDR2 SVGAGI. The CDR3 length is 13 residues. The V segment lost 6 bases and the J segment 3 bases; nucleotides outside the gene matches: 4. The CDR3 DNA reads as TGTGCCAGCAGCGGACAGGACTACACTGAAGCTTTCTTT. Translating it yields CASSGQDYTEAFF.

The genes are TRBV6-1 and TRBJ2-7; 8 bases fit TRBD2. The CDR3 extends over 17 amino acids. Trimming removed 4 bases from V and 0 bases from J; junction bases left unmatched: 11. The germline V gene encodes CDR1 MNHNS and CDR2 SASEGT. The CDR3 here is CASSGIAGRSLSYEQYF. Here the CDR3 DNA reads TGTGCCAGCAGTGGGATAGCGGGGAGATCTCTCTCCTACGAGCAGTACTTC.

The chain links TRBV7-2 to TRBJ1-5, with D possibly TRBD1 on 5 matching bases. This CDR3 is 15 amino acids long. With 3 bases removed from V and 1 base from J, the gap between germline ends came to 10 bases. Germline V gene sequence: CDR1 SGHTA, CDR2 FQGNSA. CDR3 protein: CASSLKGRSNQPQHF. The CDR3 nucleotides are TGTGCCAGCAGCTTGAAGGGGCGCAGCAATCAGCCCCAGCATTTT.

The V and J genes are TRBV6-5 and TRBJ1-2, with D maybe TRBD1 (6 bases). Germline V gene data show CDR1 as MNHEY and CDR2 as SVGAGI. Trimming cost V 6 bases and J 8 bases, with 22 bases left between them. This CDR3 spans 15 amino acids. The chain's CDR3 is CASSRKTTGYVGYTF. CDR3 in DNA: TGTGCCAGCAGCCGAAAGACTACAGGGTATGTCGGCTACACCTTC.

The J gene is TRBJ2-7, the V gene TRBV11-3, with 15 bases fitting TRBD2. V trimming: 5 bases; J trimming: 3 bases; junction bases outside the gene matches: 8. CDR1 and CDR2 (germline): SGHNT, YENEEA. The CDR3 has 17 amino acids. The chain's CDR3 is CASSKGTSGGTLYEQYF. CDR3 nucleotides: TGTGCCAGCAGCAAGGGGACTAGCGGGGGGACCCTCTACGAGCAGTACTTC.

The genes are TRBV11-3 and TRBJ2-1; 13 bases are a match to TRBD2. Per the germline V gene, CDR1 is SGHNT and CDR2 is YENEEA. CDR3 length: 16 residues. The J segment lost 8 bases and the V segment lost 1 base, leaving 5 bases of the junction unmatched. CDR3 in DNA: TGTGCCAGCAGCTTAGGACTAGCGGGGGGCCTTGATGAGCAGTTCTTC. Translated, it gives CASSLGLAGGLDEQFF.

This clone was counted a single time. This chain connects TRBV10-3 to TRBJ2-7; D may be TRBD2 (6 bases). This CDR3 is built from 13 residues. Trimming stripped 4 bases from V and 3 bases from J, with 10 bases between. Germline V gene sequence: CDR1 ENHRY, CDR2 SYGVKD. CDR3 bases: TGTGCCATCAGTGTAGGCGGGGACTACGAGCAGTACTTC. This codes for CAISVGGDYEQYF.

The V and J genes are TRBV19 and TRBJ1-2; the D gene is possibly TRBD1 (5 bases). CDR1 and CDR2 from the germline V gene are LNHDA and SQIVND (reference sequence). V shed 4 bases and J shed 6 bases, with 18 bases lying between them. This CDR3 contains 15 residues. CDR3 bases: TGTGCCAGTAGTAATCCCTCCGAAGGGGCTAATGGCTACACCTTC. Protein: CASSNPSEGANGYTF.

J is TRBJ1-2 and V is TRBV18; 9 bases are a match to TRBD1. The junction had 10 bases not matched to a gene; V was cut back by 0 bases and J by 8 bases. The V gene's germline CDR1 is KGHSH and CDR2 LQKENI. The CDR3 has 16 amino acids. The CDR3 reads CASSPPGQGSLGGYTF. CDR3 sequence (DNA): TGTGCCAGCTCACCACCGGGACAGGGTTCTCTGGGAGGCTACACCTTC.

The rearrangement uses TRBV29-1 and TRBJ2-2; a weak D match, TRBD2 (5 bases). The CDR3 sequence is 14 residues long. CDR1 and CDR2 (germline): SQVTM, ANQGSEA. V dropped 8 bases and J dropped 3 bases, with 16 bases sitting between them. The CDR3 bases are TGCAGCTCACTTACGGGGATGGACACCGGGGAGCTGTTTTTT. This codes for CSSLTGMDTGELFF.

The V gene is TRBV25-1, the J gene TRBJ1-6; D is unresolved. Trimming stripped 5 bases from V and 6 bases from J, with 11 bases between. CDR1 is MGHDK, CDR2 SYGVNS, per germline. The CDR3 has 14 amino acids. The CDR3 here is CASSKPKFNSPLHF. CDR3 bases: TGTGCCAGCAGTAAGCCAAAGTTTAATTCACCCCTCCACTTT.

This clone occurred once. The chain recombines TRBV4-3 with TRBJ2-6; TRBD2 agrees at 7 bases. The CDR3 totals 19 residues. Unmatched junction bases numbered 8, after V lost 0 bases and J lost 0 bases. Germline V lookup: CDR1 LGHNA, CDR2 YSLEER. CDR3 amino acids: CASSQEFGGLASGANVLTF. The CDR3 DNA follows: TGCGCCAGCAGCCAAGAGTTCGGGGGGTTGGCCTCTGGGGCCAACGTCCTGACTTTC.

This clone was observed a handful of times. The CDR3 DNA sequence: TGTGCCAGCAGTTACTCGATGGGACAGGGAGCTTTCTTT. Its translation: CASSYSMGQGAFF. This chain links TRBV6-2 or TRBV6-3 with TRBJ1-1; 9 nucleotides align to TRBD1. V lost 0 bases and J lost 10; bases outside the gene matches: 3. The length of the CDR3 is 13 residues. In germline, CDR1 is MNHEY, CDR2 SVGEGT.